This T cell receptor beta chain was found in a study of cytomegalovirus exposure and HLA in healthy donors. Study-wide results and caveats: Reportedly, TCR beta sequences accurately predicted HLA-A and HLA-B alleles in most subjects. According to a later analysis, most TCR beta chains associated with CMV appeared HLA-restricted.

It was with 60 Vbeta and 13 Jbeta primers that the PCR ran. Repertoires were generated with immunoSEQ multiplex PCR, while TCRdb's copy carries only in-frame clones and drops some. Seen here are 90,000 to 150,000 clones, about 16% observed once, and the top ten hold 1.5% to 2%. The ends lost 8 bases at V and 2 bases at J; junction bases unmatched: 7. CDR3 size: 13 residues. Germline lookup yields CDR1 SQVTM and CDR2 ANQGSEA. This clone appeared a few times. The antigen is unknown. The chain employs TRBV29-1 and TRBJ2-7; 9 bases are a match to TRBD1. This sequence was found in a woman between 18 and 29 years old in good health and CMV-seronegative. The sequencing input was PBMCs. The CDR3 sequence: CSTGQGSPYEQYF. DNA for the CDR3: TGCAGCACAGGACAGGGGAGCCCCTACGAGCAGTACTTC.